This TCR beta chain is from a study of long-term antiretroviral therapy in people with HIV (dated by TCRdb to between 2021 and 2024). As for the study more broadly: Collection of the earliest samples took place about a decade ahead of the 2015 WHO recommendation for immediate ART, at a time when ART was typically delayed until CD4 counts fell. A retrospective serial study tested whether changes in peripheral blood TRB repertoire composition and diversity were associated with ART initiation and durable HIV suppression. The cohort contributed over 150 cryopreserved PBMC samples from 30 adults with confirmed HIV infection, collected serially over a mean of roughly 6 years (range 1-12). Among the approximately 30 participants with HIV, roughly eleven were female. No cross-contamination during QIAcube processing was seen in test extractions of a monoclonal T-cell line run alongside a few dozen polyclonal samples.

Relative to germline, V is missing 6 bases and J is missing 7 bases, with 4 bases of the junction outside any gene match. The germline V gene (reference sequence) yields DFQATT for CDR1 and SNEGSKA for CDR2. The CDR3 runs 11 residues from the cysteine to the phenylalanine. Just CDR3 DNA is preserved here, 33 bases in frame from base 1. This clone was seen only a few times. Its specific antigen is unknown. Qualities for individual bases were not recorded, and no much larger clone is one base off. Participants were included only if at least one PBMC sample before ART initiation and at least two post-ART samples were available. Every participant with HIV received treatment in the United States of America. Before DNA extraction, cryopreserved samples containing about 0.9-10 million PBMC were thawed and washed. At the time of the earliest PBMC sample, participants with HIV were aged between roughly 20 and 60 years. PBMC samples from each participant spanned 1-4 timepoints before ART initiation and 2-8 timepoints after ART initiation, with a median of 7 samples. Serial HIV viral load, CD4+ T-cell count, ART history and demographic data were obtained for every participant. Using a Qiagen kit on a QIAcube, genomic DNA was extracted from unsorted PBMC, with samples processed in batches of 12.

The immunoSEQ hsTCRB v3.0 assay was used at survey level resolution to sequence the TRB variable region. TRB sequencing targeted a depth of about 35,000-50,000 T-cell genomes per sample. TRB libraries were pooled and sequenced on an Illumina MiSeq using a v3 150-cycle kit. The paper's processing steps were these. Analysis of repertoires was carried out in R inside a reproducible Nextflow workflow spanning QC, data transformation and analysis. LymphoSeq2, an R package for exploring AIRR-Seq data, was used to implement the custom analyses. A handful of samples that produced fewer than 5000 total TRB sequences were removed, so some 180 HIV repertoires were analyzed. Among the 190 or so HIV repertoires that were kept, under 60 were collected before ART initiation and 120 to 140 were collected after ART initiation. Repertoires were downsampled to 5000 TRB nucleotide sequences, and summary statistics were averaged over 100 downsampling iterations. Only TRB sequences with CDR3 regions of at least seven amino acids were retained for analysis. Two measures captured diversity: a Shannon entropy-derived clonality score and the Gini coefficient. In the repertoire networks, any two of the top 5000 CDR3 amino acid sequences were connected whenever the two sequences differed by an edit distance of one. For TRB CDR3 amino acid sequences, antigen specificity groups and MHC restriction were predicted with GLIPH2. CDR3 amino acid sequences were matched against VDJdb and McPAS-TCR to flag known CMV, EBV, HIV or tissue antigen associations. Pre-ART, post-ART and control groups were compared with Wilcoxon signed-rank tests and Holm-Bonferroni correction. TCRdb provides this immuneACCESS table in a form limited to in-frame rearrangements. Some clones are lacking; in checked studies, under half of them reflect an unresolved V gene, and why the rest are absent is not known. V and J calls and clone size are those listed in that table; D and trimming were worked out from the DNA. The sample has over 25,000 clones on record, around 80% of them singletons. The top ten clones comprise around a tenth of the sample.

General findings and caveats noted by the study authors: Inferences about post-ART repertoire changes were limited because no data were available on ART adherence, viral resistance or therapy changes. Samples dated from the mid-2000s to the late 2010s, and the ART regimens used may be less effective than current ones. Starting ART was linked to a significant rise in TRB diversity, yet even with long-term ART the diversity remained significantly lower than in transplant donor controls. Because pre-ART samples had limited cell numbers, profiling was done on unsorted PBMC rather than on sorted CD4+ and CD8+ T cells. HIV repertoires had narrower CDR3 length ranges than controls, and the network structure suggested an antigen-experienced repertoire that shifted only slightly toward naive after ART. Limited PBMC availability meant only the TCR beta chain was sequenced, without alpha chain pairing. Expanded TRB clones identified before ART initiation dominated the repertoire at all time points, although this dominance fluctuated and declined in many PLHIV after ART.

The chain is assembled from TRBV20-1 and TRBJ1-2; TRBD1 fits 8 bases in the junction. The source material was unsorted PBMCs, sampled 1.5 years before starting antiretroviral therapy. The sequence derives from a man between 18 and 35 years old with HIV. The base sequence is TGCAGTGCCTCCCAGGGGGCTGGCTACACCTTC. Translated, this gives CSASQGAGYTF.